The TCR beta chain described here comes from a study of molecular identifiers for immune sequencing clone quantification. Via MiXCR, TCRdb re-called the PCR reads, giving one row per CDR3 protein. Of under 65,000 distinct CDR3 sequences in the sample, about 25% were seen once. This CDR3 comprises 15 residues. The V gene's germline CDR1 is SGHAT and CDR2 FQNNGV. V was pared by 1 base and J by 5 bases, with 7 bases of the junction left unmatched. This clonotype was recorded many times. This chain joins TRBV11-2 and TRBJ2-5; the match to TRBD1 covers 7 bases. The sample comprised naive CD8+ T cells from blood, with Jurkat cell RNA spiked in. Subset meaning: FACS-sorted CD8+CD4-CCR7+CD45RA+ naive T cells. The clonotype originates from a human donor in good health. Some libraries in this study had Jurkat cell RNA spiked in. CDR3 nucleotides: TGTGCCAGCAGCTTAGTTGACAGGGTCGGGGAGACCCAGTACTTC. It encodes CASSLVDRVGETQYF.